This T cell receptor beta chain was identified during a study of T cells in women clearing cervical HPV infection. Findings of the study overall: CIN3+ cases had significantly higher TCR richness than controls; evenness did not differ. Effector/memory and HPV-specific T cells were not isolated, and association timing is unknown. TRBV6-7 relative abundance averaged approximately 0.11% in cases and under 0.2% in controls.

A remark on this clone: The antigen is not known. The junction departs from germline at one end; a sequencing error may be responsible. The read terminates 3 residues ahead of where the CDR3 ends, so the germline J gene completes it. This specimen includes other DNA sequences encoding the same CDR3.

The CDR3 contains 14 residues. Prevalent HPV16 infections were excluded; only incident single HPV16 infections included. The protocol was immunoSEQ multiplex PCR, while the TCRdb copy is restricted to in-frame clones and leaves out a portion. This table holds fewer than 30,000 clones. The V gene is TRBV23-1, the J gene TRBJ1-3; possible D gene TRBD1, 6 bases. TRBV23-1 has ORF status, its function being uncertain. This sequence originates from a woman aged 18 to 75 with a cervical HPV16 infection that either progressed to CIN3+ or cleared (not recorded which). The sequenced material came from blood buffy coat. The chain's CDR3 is CASPRTADGNTIYF. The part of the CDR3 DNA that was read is TGCGCCAGCCCCCGGACAGCTGATGGAAACACG.